A single sample gave rise to the 2 T cell receptor beta chains below, sequenced in a study of neurological immune-mediated disorders. Via MiXCR, TCRdb re-called the 5' RACE reads, giving one row per CDR3 protein. The sample shows about 20,000 distinct CDR3 sequences, roughly 2.6% of them seen only once. Sequencing was carried out using PBMCs. The receptors originated from a woman between 18 and 29 years old with multiple sclerosis.

This clonotype was seen repeatedly, ten times or more. The chain has TRBV12-3 or TRBV12-4 and TRBJ1-1; tentatively, D is TRBD1 (6 bases). The CDR3 runs 12 residues. V lost 6 bases, J lost 8 bases, and 13 bases lay in between. CDR3 bases: TGTGCCAGCAGGAGAACAGGGCTCGAAGCTTTCTTT. Its protein is CASRRTGLEAFF.

The table lists this clonotype with many counts. The chain is built from TRBV20-1 and TRBJ1-2; no clear D gene. Germline-derived CDR1 and CDR2 are DFQATT and SNEGSKA (reference sequence). CDR3 length: 12 residues. V gave up 4 bases and J gave up 4 bases, with 10 bases separating them. The CDR3 DNA is TGCAGTGCTATCCGGGCGAGCTATGGCTACACCTTC. It is translated as CSAIRASYGYTF.